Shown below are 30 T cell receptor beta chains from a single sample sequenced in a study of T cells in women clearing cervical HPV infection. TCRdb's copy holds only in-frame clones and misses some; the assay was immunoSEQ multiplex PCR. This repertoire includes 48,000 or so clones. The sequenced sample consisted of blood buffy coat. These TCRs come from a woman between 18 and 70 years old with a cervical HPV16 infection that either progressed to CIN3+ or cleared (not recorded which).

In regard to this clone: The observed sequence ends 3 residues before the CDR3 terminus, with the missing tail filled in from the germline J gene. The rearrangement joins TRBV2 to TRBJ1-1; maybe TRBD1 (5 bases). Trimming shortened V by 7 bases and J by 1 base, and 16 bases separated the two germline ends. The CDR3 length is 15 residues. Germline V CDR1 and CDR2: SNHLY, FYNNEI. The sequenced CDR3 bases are TGTGCCAGCAAGGGTGCCCTAGGGGCGAACACTGAA. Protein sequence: CASKGALGANTE. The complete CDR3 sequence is CASKGALGANTEAFF.

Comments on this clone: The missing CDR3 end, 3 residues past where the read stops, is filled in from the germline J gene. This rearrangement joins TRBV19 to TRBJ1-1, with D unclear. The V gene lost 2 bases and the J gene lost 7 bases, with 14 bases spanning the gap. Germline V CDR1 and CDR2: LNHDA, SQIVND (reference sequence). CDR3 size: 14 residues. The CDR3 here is CASSIRRPLFEAFF. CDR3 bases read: TGTGCCAGTAGTATAAGAAGGCCTCTTTTTGAA. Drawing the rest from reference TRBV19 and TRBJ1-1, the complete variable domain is DGGITQSPKYLFRKEGQNVTLSCEQNLNHDAMYWYRQDPGQGLRLIYYSQIVNDFQKGDIAEGYSVSREKKESFPLTVTSAQKNPTAFYLCASSIRRPLFEAFFGQGTRLTVV.

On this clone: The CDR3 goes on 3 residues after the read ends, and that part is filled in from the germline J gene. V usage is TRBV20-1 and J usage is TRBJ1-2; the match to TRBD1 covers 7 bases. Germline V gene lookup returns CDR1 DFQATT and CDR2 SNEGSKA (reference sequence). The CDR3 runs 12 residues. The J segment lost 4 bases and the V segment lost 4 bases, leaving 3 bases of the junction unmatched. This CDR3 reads CSAITGVYGYTF. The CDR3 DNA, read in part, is TGCAGTGCTATTACAGGGGTCTATGGC.

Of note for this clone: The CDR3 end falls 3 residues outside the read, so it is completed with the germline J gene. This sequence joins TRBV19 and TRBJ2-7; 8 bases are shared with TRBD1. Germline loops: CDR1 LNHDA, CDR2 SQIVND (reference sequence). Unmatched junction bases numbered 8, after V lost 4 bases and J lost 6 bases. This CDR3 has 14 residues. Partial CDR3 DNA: TGTGCCAGTAGTACCCGACAGGGGCCCCTCGAG. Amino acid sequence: CASSTRQGPLE. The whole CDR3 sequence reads CASSTRQGPLEQYF.

CDR3 sequence reads: CASSERVEKLFF. The covered CDR3 bases are TGTGCCAGCAGTGAGAGGGTAGAAAAA. The J gene is TRBJ1-4, the V gene TRBV2, with unresolved D. The read stops 3 residues short of the end of the CDR3; the missing end is completed from the germline J gene. The germline CDR1 and CDR2 sequences are SNHLY and FYNNEI. V lost 3 bases and J 8 bases, leaving 7 bases between the germline ends. There are 12 residues in the CDR3.

CDR3 amino acids: CSARDPLGARETQYF. The DNA read from the CDR3 is TGCAGTGCTAGAGATCCTCTCGGAGCGCGGGAGACC. The chain joins TRBV20-1 to TRBJ2-5; D gene ambiguous. The read comes to an end 3 residues before the CDR3 does, leaving the germline J gene to fill in the end. V gave up 0 bases and J gave up 5 bases, with 16 bases separating them. The germline gives CDR1 DFQATT, CDR2 SNEGSKA (reference sequence). The CDR3 runs 15 residues.

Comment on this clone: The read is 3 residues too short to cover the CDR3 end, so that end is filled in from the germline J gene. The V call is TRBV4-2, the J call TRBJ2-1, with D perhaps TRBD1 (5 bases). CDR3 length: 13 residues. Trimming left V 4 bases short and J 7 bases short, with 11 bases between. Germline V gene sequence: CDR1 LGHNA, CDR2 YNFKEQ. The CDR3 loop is CASSPEQGNEQFF. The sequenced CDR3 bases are TGTGCCAGCAGCCCGGAGCAGGGTAATGAG.

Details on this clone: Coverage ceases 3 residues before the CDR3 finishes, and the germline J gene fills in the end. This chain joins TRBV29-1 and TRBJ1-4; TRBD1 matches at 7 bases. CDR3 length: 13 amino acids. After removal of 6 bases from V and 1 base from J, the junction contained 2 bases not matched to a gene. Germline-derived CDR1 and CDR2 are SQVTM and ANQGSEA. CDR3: CSVSGGTNEKLFF. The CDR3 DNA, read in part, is TGCAGCGTCTCAGGGGGAACTAATGAAAAA.

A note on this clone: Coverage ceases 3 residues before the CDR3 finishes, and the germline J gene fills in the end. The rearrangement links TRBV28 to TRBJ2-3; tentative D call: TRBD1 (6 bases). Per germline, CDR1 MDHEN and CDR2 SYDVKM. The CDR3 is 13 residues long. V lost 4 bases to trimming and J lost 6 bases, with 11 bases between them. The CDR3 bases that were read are TGTGCCAGCAGTTCCAGCACAGGGGATACG. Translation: CASSSSTGDT. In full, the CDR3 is CASSSSTGDTQYF.

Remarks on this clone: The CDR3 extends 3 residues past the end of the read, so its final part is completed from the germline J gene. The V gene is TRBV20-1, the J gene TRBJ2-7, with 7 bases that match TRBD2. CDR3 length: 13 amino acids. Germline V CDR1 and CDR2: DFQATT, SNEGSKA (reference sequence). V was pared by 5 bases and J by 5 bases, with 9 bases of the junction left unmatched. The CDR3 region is CSALKLARDEQYF. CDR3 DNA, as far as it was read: TGCAGTGCTCTAAAACTAGCGCGGGACGAG.

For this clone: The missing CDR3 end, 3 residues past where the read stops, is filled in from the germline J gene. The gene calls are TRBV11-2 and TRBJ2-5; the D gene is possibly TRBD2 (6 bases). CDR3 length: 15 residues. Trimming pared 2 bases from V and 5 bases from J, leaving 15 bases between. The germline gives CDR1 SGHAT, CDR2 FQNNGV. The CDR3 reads CASSLSNGGQETQYF. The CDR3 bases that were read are TGTGCCAGCAGCTTATCTAACGGGGGTCAGGAGACC.

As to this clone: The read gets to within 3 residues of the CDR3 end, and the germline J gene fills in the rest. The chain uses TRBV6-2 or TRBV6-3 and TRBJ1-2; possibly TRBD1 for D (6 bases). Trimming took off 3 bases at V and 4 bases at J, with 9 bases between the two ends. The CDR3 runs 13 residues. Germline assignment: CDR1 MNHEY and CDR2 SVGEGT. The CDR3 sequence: CASSYARGYGYTF. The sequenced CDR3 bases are TGTGCCAGCAGTTATGCCAGGGGCTATGGC.

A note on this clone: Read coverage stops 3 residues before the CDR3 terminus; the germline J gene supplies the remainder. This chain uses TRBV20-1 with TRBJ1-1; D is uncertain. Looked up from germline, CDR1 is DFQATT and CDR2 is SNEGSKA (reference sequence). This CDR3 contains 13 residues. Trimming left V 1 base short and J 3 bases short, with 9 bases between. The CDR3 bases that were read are TGCAGTGCTAGAGTGCGGGTGGACACTGAA. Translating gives CSARVRVDTE. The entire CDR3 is CSARVRVDTEAFF.

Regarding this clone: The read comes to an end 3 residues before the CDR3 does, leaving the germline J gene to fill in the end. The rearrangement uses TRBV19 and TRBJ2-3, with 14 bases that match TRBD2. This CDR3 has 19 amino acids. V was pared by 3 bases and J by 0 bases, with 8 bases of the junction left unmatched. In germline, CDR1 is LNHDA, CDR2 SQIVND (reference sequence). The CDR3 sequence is CASSMGTSGSEASTDTQYF. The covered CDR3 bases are TGTGCCAGTAGTATGGGGACTAGCGGGAGTGAAGCTAGCACAGATACG. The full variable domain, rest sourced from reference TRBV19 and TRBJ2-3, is DGGITQSPKYLFRKEGQNVTLSCEQNLNHDAMYWYRQDPGQGLRLIYYSQIVNDFQKGDIAEGYSVSREKKESFPLTVTSAQKNPTAFYLCASSMGTSGSEASTDTQYFGPGTRLTVL.

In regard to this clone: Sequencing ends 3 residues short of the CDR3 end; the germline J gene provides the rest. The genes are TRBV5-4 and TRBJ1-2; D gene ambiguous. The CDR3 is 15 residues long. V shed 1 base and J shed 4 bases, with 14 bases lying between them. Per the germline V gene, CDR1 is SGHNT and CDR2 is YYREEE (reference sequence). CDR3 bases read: TGTGCCAGCAGCTTGCTCTCGGGCGCGGGCTATGGC. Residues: CASSLLSGAGYG. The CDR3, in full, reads CASSLLSGAGYGYTF. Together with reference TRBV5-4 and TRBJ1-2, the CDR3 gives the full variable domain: ETGVTQSPTHLIKTRGQQVTLRCSSQSGHNTVSWYQQALGQGPQFIFQYYREEENGRGNFPPRFSGLQFPNYSSELNVNALELDDSALYLCASSLLSGAGYGYTFGSGTRLTVV.

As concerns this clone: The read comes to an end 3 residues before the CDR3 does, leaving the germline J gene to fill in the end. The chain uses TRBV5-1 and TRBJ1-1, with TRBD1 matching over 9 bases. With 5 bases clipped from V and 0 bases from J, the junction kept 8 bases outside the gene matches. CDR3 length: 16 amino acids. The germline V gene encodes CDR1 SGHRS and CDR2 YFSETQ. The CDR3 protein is CASSLQGAPMNTEAFF. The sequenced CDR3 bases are TGCGCCAGCAGTTTACAGGGGGCTCCGATGAACACTGAA.

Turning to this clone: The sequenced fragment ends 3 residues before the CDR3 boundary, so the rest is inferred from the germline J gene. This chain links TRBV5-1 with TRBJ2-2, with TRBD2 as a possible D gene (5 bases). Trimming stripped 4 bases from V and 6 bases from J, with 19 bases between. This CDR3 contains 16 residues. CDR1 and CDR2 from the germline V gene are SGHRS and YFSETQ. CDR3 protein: CASSADGLARAGELFF. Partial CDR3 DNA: TGCGCCAGCAGCGCGGACGGACTCGCTCGCGCCGGGGAG.

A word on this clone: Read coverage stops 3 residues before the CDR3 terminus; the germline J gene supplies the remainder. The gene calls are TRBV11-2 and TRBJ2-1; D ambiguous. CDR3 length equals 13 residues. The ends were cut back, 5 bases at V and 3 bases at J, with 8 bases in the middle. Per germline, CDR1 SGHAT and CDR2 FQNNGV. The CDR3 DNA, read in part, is TGTGCCAGCAGCGTGGGCTACTACAATGAG. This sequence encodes CASSVGYYNE. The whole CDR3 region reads CASSVGYYNEQFF.

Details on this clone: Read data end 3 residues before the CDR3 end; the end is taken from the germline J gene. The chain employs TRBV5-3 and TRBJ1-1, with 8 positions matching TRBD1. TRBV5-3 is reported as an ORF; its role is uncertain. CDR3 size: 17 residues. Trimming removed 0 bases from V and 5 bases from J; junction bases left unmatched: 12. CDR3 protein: CARSLAPGQGGLTEAFF. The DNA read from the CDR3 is TGTGCCAGAAGCTTGGCCCCCGGACAGGGAGGGTTGACTGAA.

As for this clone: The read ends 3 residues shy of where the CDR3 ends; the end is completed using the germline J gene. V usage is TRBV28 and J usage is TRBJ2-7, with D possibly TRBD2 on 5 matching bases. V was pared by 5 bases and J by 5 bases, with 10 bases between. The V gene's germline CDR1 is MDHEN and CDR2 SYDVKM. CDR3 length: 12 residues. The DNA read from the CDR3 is TGTGCCAGCAGTAGAGGGTACGACGAG. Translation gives CASSRGYDE. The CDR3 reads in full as CASSRGYDEQYF.

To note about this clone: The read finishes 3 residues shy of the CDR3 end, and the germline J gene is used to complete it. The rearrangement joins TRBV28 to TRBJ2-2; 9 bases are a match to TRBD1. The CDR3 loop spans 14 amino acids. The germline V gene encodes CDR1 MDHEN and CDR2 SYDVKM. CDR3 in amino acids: CASSQSSPGQGLFF. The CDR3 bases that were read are TGTGCCAGCAGTCAATCCTCCCCGGGACAGGGG.

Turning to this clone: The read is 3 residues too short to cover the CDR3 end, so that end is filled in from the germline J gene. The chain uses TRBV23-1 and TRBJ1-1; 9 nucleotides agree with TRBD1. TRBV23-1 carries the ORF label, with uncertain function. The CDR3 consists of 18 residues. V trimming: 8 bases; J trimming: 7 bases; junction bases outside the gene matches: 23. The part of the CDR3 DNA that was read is TGCGCCAGCGGACCATTAAAGGTAGAGGGACAGGGAGACCATGAA. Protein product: CASGPLKVEGQGDHE. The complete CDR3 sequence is CASGPLKVEGQGDHEAFF.

The CDR3 here is CASSFIENHNEQFF. The part of the CDR3 DNA that was read is TGCGCCAGCAGCTTCATAGAGAACCACAATGAG. The genes are TRBV5-1 and TRBJ2-1; D not resolved. The read falls 3 residues short of the CDR3 end, and the missing part is taken from the germline J gene. The CDR3 contains 14 residues. V lost 2 bases, J lost 5 bases, and 11 bases lay in between. Germline V gene lookup returns CDR1 SGHRS and CDR2 YFSETQ.

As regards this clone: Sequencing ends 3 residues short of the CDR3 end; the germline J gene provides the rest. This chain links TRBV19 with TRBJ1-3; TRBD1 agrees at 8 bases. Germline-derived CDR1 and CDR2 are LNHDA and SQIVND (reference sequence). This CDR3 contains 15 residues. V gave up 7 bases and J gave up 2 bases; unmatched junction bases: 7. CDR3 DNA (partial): TGTGCCAGTATGGATTACAGGGGGACTGGAAACACC. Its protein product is CASMDYRGTGNT. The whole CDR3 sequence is CASMDYRGTGNTIYF. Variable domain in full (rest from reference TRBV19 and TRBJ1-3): DGGITQSPKYLFRKEGQNVTLSCEQNLNHDAMYWYRQDPGQGLRLIYYSQIVNDFQKGDIAEGYSVSREKKESFPLTVTSAQKNPTAFYLCASMDYRGTGNTIYFGEGSWLTVV.

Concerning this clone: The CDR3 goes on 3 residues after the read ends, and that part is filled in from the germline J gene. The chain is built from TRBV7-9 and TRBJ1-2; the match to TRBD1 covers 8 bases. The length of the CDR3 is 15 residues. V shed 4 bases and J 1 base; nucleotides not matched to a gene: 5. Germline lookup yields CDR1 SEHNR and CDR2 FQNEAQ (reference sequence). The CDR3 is CASSSDRADNYGYTF. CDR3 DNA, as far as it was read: TGTGCCAGCAGCTCGGACAGGGCCGATAACTATGGC.

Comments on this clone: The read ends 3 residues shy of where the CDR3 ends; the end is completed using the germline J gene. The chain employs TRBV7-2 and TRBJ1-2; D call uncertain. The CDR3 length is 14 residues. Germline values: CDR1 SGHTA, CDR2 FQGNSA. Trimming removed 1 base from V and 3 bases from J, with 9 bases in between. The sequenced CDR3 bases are TGTGCCAGCAGCTTAGTAAAGGGCGACTATGGC. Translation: CASSLVKGDYG. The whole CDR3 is CASSLVKGDYGYTF.

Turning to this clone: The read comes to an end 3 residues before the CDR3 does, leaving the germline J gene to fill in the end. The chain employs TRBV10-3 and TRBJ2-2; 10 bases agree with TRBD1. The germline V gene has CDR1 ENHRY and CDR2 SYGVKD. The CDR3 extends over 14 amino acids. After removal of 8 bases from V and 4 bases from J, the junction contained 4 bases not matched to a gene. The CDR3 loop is CAISGQGTTGELFF. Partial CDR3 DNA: TGTGCCATCTCGGGACAGGGGACCACCGGGGAG.

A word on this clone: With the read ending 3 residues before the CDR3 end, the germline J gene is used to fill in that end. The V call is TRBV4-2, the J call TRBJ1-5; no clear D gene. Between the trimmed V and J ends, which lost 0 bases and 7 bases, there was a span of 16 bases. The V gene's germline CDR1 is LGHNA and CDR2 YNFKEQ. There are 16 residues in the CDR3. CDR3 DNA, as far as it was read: TGTGCCAGCAGCCAAGAAGCTGGCGGGGTGAGGCAGCCC. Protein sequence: CASSQEAGGVRQP. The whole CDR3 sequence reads CASSQEAGGVRQPQHF.

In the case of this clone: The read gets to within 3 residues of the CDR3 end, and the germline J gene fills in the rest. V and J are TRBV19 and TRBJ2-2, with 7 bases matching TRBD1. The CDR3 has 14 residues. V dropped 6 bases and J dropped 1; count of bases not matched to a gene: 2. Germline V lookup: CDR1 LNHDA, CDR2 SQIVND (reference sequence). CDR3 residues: CASSGQVNTGELFF. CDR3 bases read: TGTGCCAGTAGCGGACAGGTGAACACCGGGGAG.

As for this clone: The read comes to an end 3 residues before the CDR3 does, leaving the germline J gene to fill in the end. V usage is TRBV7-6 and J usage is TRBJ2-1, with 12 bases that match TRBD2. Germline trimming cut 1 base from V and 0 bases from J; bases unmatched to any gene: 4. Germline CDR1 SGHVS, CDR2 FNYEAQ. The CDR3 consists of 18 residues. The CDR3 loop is CASSLGLAGEVSYNEQFF. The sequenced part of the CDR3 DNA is TGTGCCAGCAGCTTAGGACTAGCGGGAGAGGTCTCCTACAATGAG.